A single sample gave rise to the 16 T cell receptor beta chains below, sequenced in a study of blood T cell repertoires in COVID-19. Profiling relied on immunoSEQ multiplex PCR, and the TCRdb table lists in-frame clones only, not all of them. This sample has some 200,000 clones, with around 87% found just once. Sequencing was done on a sample of PBMCs or T cells enriched from blood (not recorded which). These receptors all stem from a man aged 25-40 years in a cohort exposed to, infected with or recovered from COVID-19 (not recorded which).

The chain carries TRBV2 and TRBJ2-1; 8 nucleotides agree with TRBD2. This CDR3 spans 14 amino acids. V trimming: 3 bases; J trimming: 6 bases; junction bases outside the gene matches: 4. Germline lookup yields CDR1 SNHLY and CDR2 FYNNEI. CDR3 sequence reads: CASSEQGLANEQFF. CDR3 nucleotides: TGTGCCAGCAGTGAGCAAGGACTAGCCAATGAGCAGTTCTTC.

V gene TRBV19 combines with J gene TRBJ2-7; 8 bases fit TRBD1. Germline V gene lookup returns CDR1 LNHDA and CDR2 SQIVND (reference sequence). The trim removed 5 bases at V and 3 bases at J, leaving 3 bases unmatched. The CDR3 contains 13 residues. CDR3 region: CASSLGQGYEQYF. CDR3 nucleotides: TGTGCCAGTAGTCTCGGACAGGGCTACGAGCAGTACTTC. The whole variable domain, remainder taken from reference TRBV19 and TRBJ2-7, is DGGITQSPKYLFRKEGQNVTLSCEQNLNHDAMYWYRQDPGQGLRLIYYSQIVNDFQKGDIAEGYSVSREKKESFPLTVTSAQKNPTAFYLCASSLGQGYEQYFGPGTRLTVT.

This CDR3 reads CASAPIAGISEQYF. DNA of the CDR3: TGTGCCAGCGCCCCTATTGCGGGGATTAGCGAGCAGTACTTC. The chain employs TRBV28 and TRBJ2-7; D might be TRBD2 (6 bases). The CDR3 loop spans 14 amino acids. Germline-derived CDR1 and CDR2 are MDHEN and SYDVKM. V lost 8 bases to trimming and J lost 6 bases, with 20 bases between them. Based on the CDR3 plus reference TRBV28 and TRBJ2-7, the full variable domain is DVKVTQSSRYLVKRTGEKVFLECVQDMDHENMFWYRQDPGLGLRLIYFSYDVKMKEKGDIPEGYSVSREKKERFSLILESASTNQTSMYLCASAPIAGISEQYFGPGTRLTVT.

The chain uses TRBV10-3 and TRBJ1-1; D is undetermined. The ends were cut back, 10 bases at V and 9 bases at J, with 15 bases in the middle. CDR1 is ENHRY and CDR2 is SYGVKD in the germline V gene. This CDR3 contains 11 residues. DNA of the CDR3: TGTGCCACCGGGTACGGGGAAAAAGCTTTCTTT. This encodes CATGYGEKAFF.

In its sample, this clone was seen once. The V call is TRBV7-8, the J call TRBJ2-2; 7 bases fit TRBD2. The germline gives CDR1 SGHVS, CDR2 FQNEAQ. The V segment lost 2 bases and the J segment 0 bases; nucleotides outside the gene matches: 12. The CDR3 is 19 residues long. CDR3 in DNA: TGTGCCAGCAGCTTACCAAGACTAGCACTTGATACGAACACCGGGGAGCTGTTTTTT. It codes for CASSLPRLALDTNTGELFF.

The rearrangement links TRBV28 to TRBJ2-1, with 9 bases matching TRBD2. Germline CDR1 reads MDHEN; CDR2 reads SYDVKM. V dropped 2 bases and J dropped 9; count of bases not matched to a gene: 11. The CDR3 spans 16 residues. CDR3 in amino acids: CASSLKGAGGLGEQFF. The CDR3 DNA reads TGTGCCAGCAGTTTAAAAGGGGCGGGAGGGCTCGGTGAGCAGTTCTTC. Filled out from reference TRBV28 and TRBJ2-1, the complete variable domain reads DVKVTQSSRYLVKRTGEKVFLECVQDMDHENMFWYRQDPGLGLRLIYFSYDVKMKEKGDIPEGYSVSREKKERFSLILESASTNQTSMYLCASSLKGAGGLGEQFFGPGTRLTVL.

The chain joins TRBV24-1 to TRBJ1-1; 10 nucleotides align to TRBD1. The CDR3 consists of 15 residues. The junction had 5 bases not matched to a gene; V was cut back by 3 bases and J by 5 bases. Germline V gene data show CDR1 as KGHDR and CDR2 as SFDVKD. In nucleotides, the CDR3 is TGTGCCACCAGTGATGCGACAGGGGGCAGAACTGAAGCTTTCTTT. It encodes CATSDATGGRTEAFF.

V gene TRBV4-1 combines with J gene TRBJ2-4; TRBD1 agrees at 8 bases. After removal of 2 bases from V and 1 base from J, the junction contained 10 bases not matched to a gene. The CDR3 consists of 18 residues. The germline CDR1 and CDR2 sequences are MGHRA and YSYEKL. The CDR3 region is CASSQYARGRLAKNIQYF. The DNA of the CDR3 is TGCGCCAGCAGCCAATATGCCAGGGGGCGTTTGGCCAAAAACATTCAGTACTTC.

This clone was detected only a few times. CDR3 DNA: TGTGCCAGCAGCTTAGATCGTTGGGGCTTAAGCTCCTACGAGCAGTACTTC. Its translation is CASSLDRWGLSSYEQYF. The chain combines TRBV11-2 with TRBJ2-7, with D perhaps TRBD1 (5 bases). CDR3 length equals 17 residues. The V gene's germline CDR1 is SGHAT and CDR2 FQNNGV. V lost 0 bases and J lost 0, with 15 bases in between.

The gene calls are TRBV12-3 or TRBV12-4 and TRBJ1-5; D is ambiguous. V was clipped by 4 bases and J by 9 bases, with 13 bases between them. The length of the CDR3 is 13 residues. In nucleotides, the CDR3 is TGTGCCAGCAGTTCTAACAGTCTAACGCCCCAGCATTTT. Translation gives CASSSNSLTPQHF.

DNA for the CDR3: TGTGCCAGCAGCGCCCATATGGTGCCCAGCTCTGGGGCCAACGTCCTGACTTTC. It yields the protein CASSAHMVPSSGANVLTF. The chain combines TRBV9 with TRBJ2-6; D is unresolved. Trimming cost V 3 bases and J 0 bases, with 16 bases left between them. Germline V lookup: CDR1 SGDLS, CDR2 YYNGEE. This CDR3 comprises 18 residues.

The chain couples TRBV6-2 or TRBV6-3 to TRBJ1-2, with D perhaps TRBD1 (6 bases). Germline CDR1 reads MNHEY; CDR2 reads SVGEGT. V was cut by 5 bases and J by 3 bases, with 10 bases left in between. This CDR3 has 13 residues. CDR3 in DNA: TGTGCCAGCAGTAGAGCAGGGGACTATGGCTACACCTTC. It translates to CASSRAGDYGYTF.

V and J are TRBV18 and TRBJ1-1; D is perhaps TRBD1 (5 bases). Trimming removed 3 bases at V and 4 bases at J, with 21 bases between. From germline, CDR1 is KGHSH and CDR2 LQKENI. The CDR3 consists of 17 residues. The CDR3, as DNA: TGTGCCAGCTCACCGTGGCAACCGGGACGGGGGGGCACTGAAGCTTTCTTT. Translation gives CASSPWQPGRGGTEAFF.

The chain employs TRBV28 and TRBJ1-1; D possibly corresponds to TRBD1 (5 bases). CDR1 is MDHEN and CDR2 is SYDVKM in the germline V gene. Trimming shortened V by 1 base and J by 1 base, and 7 bases separated the two germline ends. The CDR3 has 14 amino acids. The CDR3 DNA is TGTGCCAGCAGTTTATTCGACAGGAACACTGAAGCTTTCTTT. Encoded protein: CASSLFDRNTEAFF.

This clone came up once. The rearrangement uses TRBV18 and TRBJ1-1; 7 bases line up with TRBD1. Germline values: CDR1 KGHSH, CDR2 LQKENI. The CDR3 runs to 16 residues. Trimming removed 3 bases from V and 1 base from J; junction bases left unmatched: 8. The CDR3 sequence: CASSPGQSHPNTEAFF. The CDR3 DNA reads TGTGCCAGCTCACCGGGACAGAGTCATCCGAACACTGAAGCTTTCTTT.

This clone was detected a few times. The chain recombines TRBV24-1 with TRBJ2-7, with D perhaps matching TRBD2 (5 bases). V gave up 3 bases and J gave up 5 bases, with 10 bases separating them. The germline V gene has CDR1 KGHDR and CDR2 SFDVKD. This CDR3 spans 13 amino acids. The CDR3 nucleotides read TGTGCCACCAGTGATACAATAGCGAACGAGCAGTACTTC. Its translation: CATSDTIANEQYF.